The entry below gives a single TCR beta chain sequence along with its context. The sample comes from a study of blood T cell repertoires in COVID-19. Study context: COVID-19 samples, acute and convalescent, were from the United States, Italy and Spain. The cDNA or gDNA used as material had been derived from T cells, B-cell-depleted T cells, or PBMCs.

As processed by the authors: Nucleated cell number was recorded as an estimate derived from reference gene primer amplification. Assay used: immunoSEQ multiplex PCR; TCRdb lists only in-frame clones, some missing. V and J calls and clone size follow that table, whereas D and trimming were derived from the DNA. The table has more than 55,000 clones, approximately 92% seen once; the top ten hold 4.6%. The CDR3 consists of 14 residues. The germline gives CDR1 SNHLY, CDR2 FYNNEI. V dropped 8 bases and J dropped 5 bases, with 17 bases sitting between them. This sequence joins TRBV2 and TRBJ2-3, with a weak D call TRBD1 (7 bases). The TCR sequence derives from a man between 45 and 60 years old with active COVID-19. What was sequenced was peripheral blood. The CDR3 coding sequence is TGTGCCAGCCGGGGGACAGAGCACTTAGATACGCAGTATTTT. Translating gives CASRGTEHLDTQYF.